Reported below is one TCR beta chain. CDR3 size: 15 residues. V was shortened by 5 bases and J by 2 bases, with 12 bases between the two germline ends. The germline V gene has CDR1 LNHDA and CDR2 SQIVND (reference sequence). Under the authors' procedure: Using reference gene primer amplification, nucleated cell counts were estimated. Repertoires were generated with immunoSEQ multiplex PCR, while TCRdb's copy carries only in-frame clones and drops some. The V and J calls and clone size come from that table; D and trimming were worked out from the DNA. The sample lists approximately 270,000 clones, 88% seen once, with over 1.2% in the top ten. The data were taken from a study of blood T cell repertoires in COVID-19. Study in general: Donors in the United States, Italy and Spain gave samples during acute or convalescent COVID-19. In each case, the material was cDNA or gDNA derived from T cells, B-cell-depleted T cells, or PBMCs.

This rearrangement joins TRBV19 to TRBJ1-4; maybe TRBD1 (6 bases). The receptor's source is a man at least 80 years old with acute or convalescent COVID-19. The sequenced sample was peripheral blood. CDR3 residues: CASSAQGWTNEKLFF. For the CDR3, the DNA is TGTGCCAGTAGTGCACAGGGTTGGACTAATGAAAAACTGTTTTTT.